The rows below give T cell receptor beta chains drawn from one sample of a study of blood T cell repertoires in COVID-19. TCRdb's copy holds only in-frame clones and misses some; the assay was immunoSEQ multiplex PCR. The table lists roughly 30,000 clones, roughly 90% of them singletons. The sequencing input was peripheral blood. These TCRs come from a human donor in a cohort sampled during active COVID-19. Both conserved end residues are part of each CDR3. The order of the fields is V gene, CDR3 length, D gene, clone size, J gene, CDR3 DNA, CDR3 protein. A D gene is named only where the DNA matches it firmly. Not every row has a clone size; where given, it reads once, few, many or a size class.

TRBV5-1,14,.,.,TRBJ1-1,TGCGCCAGCAGGGTGGTATCGCGGGTCGCTGAAGCTTTCTTT,CASRVVSRVAEAFF
TRBV11-2,12,TRBD2,.,TRBJ2-5,TGTGCCAGCAGCTCAATAGCGGGGACCCAGTACTTC,CASSSIAGTQYF
TRBV3-1/TRBV3-2,15,TRBD1,once,TRBJ1-4,TGTGCCAGCAGCCACCGACAGGGGCCTAATGAAAAACTGTTTTTT,CASSHRQGPNEKLFF
TRBV4-3,16,.,.,TRBJ1-2,TGCGCCAGCAGCCAAGACCCCAGGGGTTCAAACTATGGCTACACCTTC,CASSQDPRGSNYGYTF
TRBV7-6,13,.,.,TRBJ2-5,TGTGCCAGCAGCTTAGCTCCCAGAGAGACCCAGTACTTC,CASSLAPRETQYF
TRBV4-3,15,TRBD2,.,TRBJ2-3,TGCGCCAGCAGCCCACCTAGCGGGGGAGGGGATACGCAGTATTTT,CASSPPSGGGDTQYF
TRBV9,17,TRBD1,.,TRBJ1-1,TGTGCCAGCAGCGCTACGACAGGGGGCTGGGGAAGCACTGAAGCTTTCTTT,CASSATTGGWGSTEAFF
TRBV3-1/TRBV3-2,17,TRBD1,.,TRBJ1-1,TGTGCCAGCAGCCAAGCTCGGGAGGGGGCTATGAACACTGAAGCTTTCTTT,CASSQAREGAMNTEAFF
TRBV11-3,17,.,.,TRBJ2-5,TGTGCCAGCAGCTTAGACTTTGGTTTACTGAGCCGGGAGACCCAGTACTTC,CASSLDFGLLSRETQYF
TRBV6-5,14,.,few,TRBJ2-3,TGTGCCAGCAGTTACTCCCGGAGTTCGGATACGCAGTATTTT,CASSYSRSSDTQYF
TRBV2,14,.,.,TRBJ1-5,TGTGCCAGCACGCGGGAGGTGGGGAATCAGCCCCAGCATTTT,CASTREVGNQPQHF
TRBV11-2,17,TRBD2,.,TRBJ2-3,TGTGCCAGCAGCTTAGATCGCTTAGCGGGGGGGTCAGATACGCAGTATTTT,CASSLDRLAGGSDTQYF
TRBV27,14,.,.,TRBJ2-7,TGTGCCACTACCCCTCGGGCAGGGGTATACGAGCAGTACTTC,CATTPRAGVYEQYF
TRBV5-1,15,TRBD1,.,TRBJ1-1,TGCGCCAGCAGCCTCCGGGACAGGGGGAACACTGAAGCTTTCTTT,CASSLRDRGNTEAFF
TRBV5-4,15,.,.,TRBJ1-2,TGTGCCAGCAGCTTCCAAAGGGGCCCTAACTATGGCTACACCTTC,CASSFQRGPNYGYTF
TRBV21-1,16,.,.,TRBJ2-1,TGTGCCAGCAGCAAAGGGGCGGGGTCGGCACACAATGAGCAGTTCTTC,CASSKGAGSAHNEQFF
TRBV5-8,15,.,.,TRBJ1-5,TGTGCCAGGAGAGTGGGGCGAAGTAGCAATCAGCCCCAGCATTTT,CARRVGRSSNQPQHF
TRBV7-3,15,.,.,TRBJ2-7,TGTGCCAGCAGCACCAATGCGGGGAGCTCCTACGAGCAGTACTTC,CASSTNAGSSYEQYF
TRBV19,15,.,.,TRBJ1-2,TGTGCCAGTAGCCCCAACCCGGACACTAACTATGGCTACACCTTC,CASSPNPDTNYGYTF
TRBV4-1,16,TRBD1,.,TRBJ1-4,TGCGCCAGCAGCCAGAACCAGGGGGCGCGGTATGAAAAACTGTTTTTT,CASSQNQGARYEKLFF
TRBV28,15,.,once,TRBJ2-7,TGTGCCAGCAGTCCCGACACATCCCCCTCCTACGAGCAGTACTTC,CASSPDTSPSYEQYF
TRBV2,13,TRBD2,.,TRBJ2-3,TGTGCCAGCAGTGCCGGGGGGGCAGATACGCAGTATTTT,CASSAGGADTQYF
TRBV4-1,18,.,.,TRBJ1-1,TGCGCCAGCAGCCAAGAACCCCCCGGGGTTCCGCCGAACACTGAAGCTTTCTTT,CASSQEPPGVPPNTEAFF
TRBV4-2,14,TRBD1,few,TRBJ2-7,TGTGCCAGCAGCCAAGGGGGACAGTCCTACGAGCAGTACTTC,CASSQGGQSYEQYF
TRBV5-4,19,.,few,TRBJ1-6,TGTGCCAGCAGCTTGGGCCCCCGGTACGGGAGCTCCTATAATTCACCCCTCCACTTT,CASSLGPRYGSSYNSPLHF
TRBV5-1,14,TRBD1,.,TRBJ2-5,TGCGCCAGCAGCGGACAGGGGGCTCAAGAGACCCAGTACTTC,CASSGQGAQETQYF
TRBV5-6,15,TRBD2,once,TRBJ2-7,TGTGCCAGCAGCTTGAGGGACTACCTTCCCTACGAGCAGTACTTC,CASSLRDYLPYEQYF
TRBV6-1,15,.,.,TRBJ2-2,TGTGCCAGCAGTGAAGGGAGGCTAGTCAGCGGGGAGCTGTTTTTT,CASSEGRLVSGELFF
TRBV3-1/TRBV3-2,17,.,.,TRBJ1-4,TGTGCCAGCAGCCAAGATCGGAGGGGTGCAGCTAATGAAAAACTGTTTTTT,CASSQDRRGAANEKLFF
TRBV12-3/TRBV12-4,11,.,.,TRBJ2-5,TGTGCCAGCAGTTTCCGGGAGACCCAGTACTTC,CASSFRETQYF
TRBV24-1,17,TRBD1,.,TRBJ2-1,TGTGCCACCAGTGATTCCCACCTAGACAGGGTCTACAATGAGCAGTTCTTC,CATSDSHLDRVYNEQFF
TRBV30,13,TRBD1,.,TRBJ1-1,TGTGCCTGGGATCACAGGACAGGGGGTGAAGCTTTCTTT,CAWDHRTGGEAFF
TRBV6-5,14,.,once,TRBJ1-1,TGTGCCACCAACGTCCAGGAACCGCTTTCCAAAGCTTTCTTT,CATNVQEPLSKAFF
TRBV3-1/TRBV3-2,14,.,.,TRBJ1-4,TGTGCCAGCAGCCAAGGGAGCCTAGCCGAAAAACTGTTTTTT,CASSQGSLAEKLFF